The text below deals with one T cell receptor beta chain. The data originate from a study of CD8+CD57+ T cells in acquired aplastic anemia. This CDR3 has 19 amino acids. Germline V gives CDR1 LNHNV, CDR2 YYDKDF (reference sequence). J lost 0 bases, V lost 3 bases, and 13 bases had no gene match. TCR beta VDJ and CDR3 profiling used genomic DNA as template. Each CDR3 protein is one row after TCRdb ran MiXCR on the reads. The top ten hold 45% of the sample, which has about 170,000 distinct CDR3 sequences, 55% to 70% seen once. The origin of this receptor is a human donor in good health. The material sequenced was sorted CD4+, CD8+, or CD8+CD57+ T cells (not recorded which) from PBMCs. The chain couples TRBV15 to TRBJ2-7; TRBD2 matches 11 bases. The CDR3 nucleotides read TGTGCCACCAGCAGGGTATTAGCGGGAGGGATCCGGAGCTCCTACGAGCAGTACTTC. Protein: CATSRVLAGGIRSSYEQYF.